Here is one T cell receptor (beta chain) with its context. This sample is part of a study of T cells expressing NK-cell markers. TCRdb re-called the 5' RACE reads and gives one entry per CDR3 protein, without DNA. The ten most abundant clones cover about 10% of a sample with 300,000 to 500,000 distinct CDR3 sequences. The germline V gene has CDR1 SGHRS and CDR2 YFSETQ. This CDR3 contains 15 residues. This clonotype was sampled from a woman in her forties or fifties in good health. Sequencing was done on a sample of blood T cells: a sorted CD56 or NKG2C T cell subset, CD4+ or CD8+ T cells, or bulk PBMC T cells (not recorded which). The chain recombines TRBV5-1 with TRBJ2-3. CDR3 sequence reads: CASSLAGASTDTQYF.